This T cell receptor beta chain was recovered during a study of persistence of HIV-infected CD4 T cells. Findings and limits, study-wide: Antigen-responding cells were enriched for degenerate expanded CDR3beta sequences. TCR analyses could not target the rare provirus-carrying CMV-responding cells.

This was the immunoSEQ version 4 assay in survey mode. Genomic DNA was diluted to 9 to 10 ng/uL, up to about 1 ug per sample. Here immunoSEQ multiplex PCR was the method, and the copy in TCRdb shows in-frame clones only, minus some. The sample yields around 30,000 clones, roughly 82% seen once. Cells were stimulated with overlapping HIV-1 Gag 15-mer peptides. CD40L/CD69 double-negative CD45RO-high memory CD4+ T cells were collected. V lost 5 bases, J lost 2 bases, and 9 bases lay in between. The CDR3 has 13 residues. Germline V gene data show CDR1 as SGHVS and CDR2 as FQNEAQ. Note on this clone: The antigen is undetermined.

The chain recombines TRBV7-8 with TRBJ1-1; perhaps TRBD1 as D (5 bases). The sequences come from CD4+ T cells sorted from PBMCs after roughly 18-hour stimulation, collected from a patient who received antiretroviral therapy. The source of this sequence is an adult woman with HIV who was CMV-seropositive. CDR3 nucleotide sequence: TGTGCCAGCAGCCCGGACACAAACACTGAAGCTTTCTTT. Protein: CASSPDTNTEAFF.